Presented here are 20 T cell receptor beta chains from one specimen sequenced in a study of OX40 agonist ivuxolimab in advanced cancers. TCRdb's copy holds only in-frame clones and misses some; the assay was immunoSEQ multiplex PCR. Here the sample spans approximately 47,000 clones, more than 85% being singletons. This material consisted of CD4+ or CD8+ T cells sorted from blood, taken in a trial of the OX40 agonist ivuxolimab. The receptors come from an adult with an advanced solid tumor such as melanoma, head and neck, liver or kidney cancer.

The chain uses TRBV18 and TRBJ2-1; TRBD1 agrees at 12 bases. The germline gives CDR1 KGHSH, CDR2 LQKENI. V shed 4 bases and J 5 bases; nucleotides not matched to a gene: 9. CDR3 length: 17 residues. CDR3 amino acids: CASSLSSGQGANNEQFF. DNA of the CDR3: TGTGCCAGCTCACTTTCCTCGGGACAGGGGGCTAACAATGAGCAGTTCTTC.

The V call is TRBV7-9, the J call TRBJ1-1; tentative D call: TRBD1 (5 bases). The V end lost 6 bases, the J end lost 4 bases, and 12 bases lay between the germline ends. The CDR3 extends over 13 amino acids. The germline V gene encodes CDR1 SEHNR and CDR2 FQNEAQ (reference sequence). The CDR3 region has the DNA TGTGCCAGCAGAGGGACCCTCGGCACTGAAGCTTTCTTT. Its translation: CASRGTLGTEAFF. The complete variable domain, with remaining parts taken from reference TRBV7-9 and TRBJ1-1, reads DTGVSQNPRHKITKRGQNVTFRCDPISEHNRLYWYRQTLGQGPEFLTYFQNEAQLEKSRLLSDRFSAERPKGSFSTLEIQRTEQGDSAMYLCASRGTLGTEAFFGQGTRLTVV.

V usage is TRBV7-8 and J usage is TRBJ2-7; D call uncertain. Deletions cut 5 bases from V and 3 bases from J, with 2 bases between. Per germline, CDR1 SGHVS and CDR2 FQNEAQ. The CDR3 length is 10 residues. In DNA form, the CDR3 reads TGTGCCAGCAGCGGCTACGAGCAGTACTTC. This translates into CASSGYEQYF.

J is TRBJ1-6 and V is TRBV27, with a possible D match to TRBD1 (5 bases). In germline, CDR1 is MNHEY, CDR2 SMNVEV (reference sequence). The V and J ends lost 0 bases and 10 bases respectively, with 16 bases between them. This CDR3 has 16 residues. The CDR3 loop is CASSLSAQGRGSPLHF. CDR3 in DNA: TGTGCCAGCAGTTTATCGGCCCAGGGTAGGGGCTCACCCCTCCACTTT.

The chain links TRBV9 to TRBJ2-6, with unresolved D. V lost 3 bases, J lost 0 bases, and 10 bases lay in between. CDR1 and CDR2 from the germline V gene are SGDLS and YYNGEE. CDR3 length: 16 amino acids. CDR3 amino acids: CASSAPRRSGANVLTF. DNA of the CDR3: TGTGCCAGCAGCGCCCCTCGACGCTCTGGGGCCAACGTCCTGACTTTC. Full variable domain (missing parts from reference TRBV9 and TRBJ2-6): DSGVTQTPKHLITATGQRVTLRCSPRSGDLSVYWYQQSLDQGLQFLIQYYNGEERAKGNILERFSAQQFPDLHSELNLSSLELGDSALYFCASSAPRRSGANVLTFGAGSRLTVL.

The chain links TRBV7-5 to TRBJ2-2; the DNA was not used to check the table's D call, TRBD1. TRBV7-5 is noted as a pseudogene. The CDR3 covers 18 residues. The CDR3 here is CASGKSGTGGPNTGELFF. The CDR3, as DNA: TGTGCCAGCGGTAAATCAGGGACAGGGGGCCCGAACACCGGGGAGCTGTTTTTT.

V and J are TRBV15 and TRBJ1-5; D is uncertain. Trimming stripped 0 bases from V and 2 bases from J, with 17 bases between. Germline V gene data show CDR1 as LNHNV and CDR2 as YYDKDF (reference sequence). The CDR3 sequence is 18 residues long. CDR3 nucleotides: TGTGCCACCAGCAGAGATCCCTCCAGCTCCTGGGGCAATCAGCCCCAGCATTTT. This sequence encodes CATSRDPSSSWGNQPQHF.

In this sample, this clone turned up once. This chain connects TRBV9 to TRBJ2-1; 7 positions match TRBD2. The CDR3 consists of 14 residues. V dropped 3 bases and J dropped 6; count of bases not matched to a gene: 6. CDR1 SGDLS and CDR2 YYNGEE come from the germline V gene. CDR3 sequence: CASSDGTTLNEQFF. The CDR3 DNA sequence: TGTGCCAGCAGCGACGGGACTACCCTCAATGAGCAGTTCTTC.

The CDR3 region is CASSADYNEQFF. Written as DNA, the CDR3 is TGTGCCAGCAGTGCGGACTACAATGAGCAGTTCTTC. The chain couples TRBV2 to TRBJ2-1, with D unclear. Germline V gene sequence: CDR1 SNHLY, CDR2 FYNNEI. Trimming removed 4 bases at V and 3 bases at J, with 4 bases between. The CDR3 loop spans 12 amino acids.

V usage is TRBV9 and J usage is TRBJ1-1; tentative D call: TRBD1 (6 bases). CDR3 length: 14 residues. V was cut by 0 bases and J by 4 bases, with 10 bases left in between. Germline values: CDR1 SGDLS, CDR2 YYNGEE. As DNA, the CDR3 is TGTGCCAGCAGCGTAGAGGGGGGTCTCACTGAAGCTTTCTTT. Protein sequence: CASSVEGGLTEAFF.

The V and J genes are TRBV19 and TRBJ2-7; 10 bases fit TRBD1. V gave up 5 bases and J gave up 5 bases; unmatched junction bases: 6. CDR3 size: 14 residues. CDR1 is LNHDA, CDR2 SQIVND, per germline (reference sequence). The CDR3 loop is CASSPRDRGHEQYF. CDR3 DNA sequence: TGTGCCAGTAGTCCCCGGGACAGGGGACACGAGCAGTACTTC.

The rearrangement joins TRBV5-1 to TRBJ2-1, with D possibly TRBD1 on 6 matching bases. Per germline, CDR1 SGHRS and CDR2 YFSETQ. This CDR3 contains 14 residues. Trimming took off 4 bases at V and 5 bases at J, with 13 bases between the two ends. CDR3 residues: CASSEGELNNEQFF. DNA of the CDR3: TGCGCCAGCAGCGAGGGGGAACTGAACAATGAGCAGTTCTTC. The full variable domain, its missing parts supplied by reference TRBV5-1 and TRBJ2-1, is KAGVTQTPRYLIKTRGQQVTLSCSPISGHRSVSWYQQTPGQGLQFLFEYFSETQRNKGNFPGRFSGRQFSNSRSEMNVSTLELGDSALYLCASSEGELNNEQFFGPGTRLTVL.

This sequence joins TRBV10-3 and TRBJ2-7; 7 bases are shared with TRBD2. The J segment lost 5 bases and the V segment lost 4 bases, leaving 8 bases of the junction unmatched. This CDR3 spans 14 amino acids. CDR1 is ENHRY and CDR2 is SYGVKD in the germline V gene. CDR3 loop: CAISAGGGWDEQYF. The CDR3 DNA follows: TGTGCCATCAGTGCGGGAGGAGGGTGGGACGAGCAGTACTTC.

This clone was counted only a few times. The V and J genes are TRBV7-3 and TRBJ1-3; D remains ambiguous. V was shortened by 5 bases and J by 0 bases, with 11 bases between the two germline ends. CDR1 and CDR2 (germline): SGHTA, FQGTGA. The CDR3 is 15 amino acids. The CDR3 region has the DNA TGTGCCAGCAGCCTGGCAGGTGGCTCTGGAAACACCATATATTTT. As protein: CASSLAGGSGNTIYF.

The chain couples TRBV2 to TRBJ1-6; the D gene is possibly TRBD1 (6 bases). The CDR3 sequence is 17 residues long. Germline V gene lookup returns CDR1 SNHLY and CDR2 FYNNEI. The V end lost 2 bases, the J end lost 0 bases, and 11 bases lay between the germline ends. The CDR3 nucleotides are TGTGCCAGCAGTGAAATAACAGGGAGCTCCTATAATTCACCCCTCCACTTT. Its translation is CASSEITGSSYNSPLHF.

V is TRBV7-3 and J is TRBJ1-1, with a tentative D call TRBD1 (6 bases). The V end lost 2 bases, the J end lost 7 bases, and 14 bases lay between the germline ends. CDR1 is SGHTA and CDR2 is FQGTGA in the germline V gene. CDR3 length: 14 residues. DNA for the CDR3: TGTGCCAGCAGCTTAGGTCCGGGGGCAGGTGAAGCTTTCTTT. Translating it yields CASSLGPGAGEAFF.

The CDR3 DNA is TGCAGCGTTGAAGCGAACTATGATGAGCAGTTCTTC. Translation: CSVEANYDEQFF. The rearrangement links TRBV29-1 to TRBJ2-1, with no clear D. V lost 1 base, J lost 8 bases, and 9 bases lay in between. Per the germline V gene, CDR1 is SQVTM and CDR2 is ANQGSEA. The CDR3 consists of 12 residues.

This chain connects TRBV5-1 to TRBJ2-5, with TRBD1 identical over 8 bases. The V gene's germline CDR1 is SGHRS and CDR2 YFSETQ. This CDR3 has 14 residues. With V trimmed by 4 bases and J by 5 bases, 7 bases remained unmatched. CDR3 sequence reads: CASSPGQGGETQYF. For the CDR3, the DNA is TGCGCCAGCAGCCCCGGACAGGGCGGGGAGACCCAGTACTTC.

V and J are TRBV11-2 and TRBJ2-2, with D tentatively TRBD2 (5 bases). This CDR3 has 14 amino acids. Germline loops: CDR1 SGHAT, CDR2 FQNNGV. The V gene lost 0 bases and the J gene lost 6 bases, with 8 bases spanning the gap. CDR3 sequence (DNA): TGTGCCAGCAGCTTAGAACGGGGTGCCGGGGAGCTGTTTTTT. Translation: CASSLERGAGELFF.

This clone was seen only a few times. The chain links TRBV19 to TRBJ2-1, with a tentative D call TRBD2 (6 bases). Germline V gene lookup returns CDR1 LNHDA and CDR2 SQIVND (reference sequence). The CDR3 covers 16 residues. Deletions cut 6 bases from V and 4 bases from J, with 19 bases between. CDR3 amino acids: CASSRGEALIYNEQFF. DNA of the CDR3: TGTGCCAGTAGCCGCGGGGAGGCTCTTATATACAATGAGCAGTTCTTC.